A selection of T cell receptor beta chains follows, all from one sample in a study of graft-versus-host responses after intestinal transplantation. Data came from immunoSEQ multiplex PCR; TCRdb stores just in-frame clones and leaves some out. The sample yields about 15,000 clones, 55% to 75% seen once. The material was ileum tissue, obtained around 99 weeks after intestinal transplantation. The receptors were gathered from a human patient who received an intestinal transplant, so some T cells may come from the graft donor. Each CDR3 is given with its conserved first and last residue. The D gene is left open where the match is weak. The size field is filled for only some rows; it gives once, few, many or a size class.

d_gene,abundance,v_gene,CDR3aa
.,.,TRBV29-1,CSVSGATEAFF
TRBD1,.,TRBV6-6,CASSYSGDRANYGYTF
.,once,TRBV2,CASSVRTDTQYF
TRBD2,.,TRBV5-1,CASSSGGLGDTQYF
.,.,TRBV5-1,CASRDANEQYF
.,.,TRBV5-6,CASSPTRGEKLFF
.,.,TRBV4-3,CASSQAYGHEQYF
.,.,TRBV21-1,CARRTGGDSGANVLTF
.,.,TRBV6-6,CASTGRLNYGYTF
.,.,TRBV28,CASSHAGQAPTYGYTF
.,.,TRBV30,CAWSKGYEQYF
TRBD1,.,TRBV5-8,CASSLMDREREKLFF
.,.,TRBV5-1,CASSLSSGSGEKLFF
.,.,TRBV6-5,CASRKGPSGPLFF
TRBD1,.,TRBV11-3,CASSNRDRVSEQFF
.,.,TRBV7-9,CASSLTERTGGDQETQYF
TRBD2,.,TRBV15,CATSRDGTSGRYEQYF